The 3 T cell receptor beta chains below come from one sample, sequenced in a study of T cell repertoires in cytomegalovirus infection. Their recognized antigens are unknown. TCRdb independently ran MiXCR on the reads; one entry per CDR3 protein. The sample lists approximately 590,000 distinct CDR3 sequences, roughly 43% seen once, with 48% in the top ten. The starting material was cultured PBMCs, obtained from culture after CMV antigen stimulation. The receptors derive from a human donor in good health (CMV status not recorded). Some clones in this sample may be carry-over from other donors' samples.

The V gene is TRBV12-3 or TRBV12-4, the J gene TRBJ2-1, with D possibly TRBD2 on 6 matching bases. Trimming took 2 bases from V and 4 from J, leaving 12 bases between them. This CDR3 has 15 amino acids. CDR3 region: CASSLQAGEYNEQFF. As DNA, the CDR3 is TGTGCCAGCAGTTTACAAGCGGGTGAATACAATGAGCAGTTCTTC.

V gene TRBV6-1 combines with J gene TRBJ1-4; D uncertain. Trimming took off 8 bases at V and 0 bases at J, with 10 bases between the two ends. Germline CDR1 and CDR2: MNHNS and SASEGT. CDR3 length equals 14 residues. Here the CDR3 reads CASRGGPTNEKLFF. The DNA for the CDR3 is TGTGCCAGCCGCGGCGGACCAACTAATGAAAAACTGTTTTTT.

This clonotype was counted many times. V is TRBV5-1 and J is TRBJ2-2; D is undetermined. Trimming took 1 base from V and 6 from J, leaving 7 bases between them. This CDR3 has 13 amino acids. Germline CDR1 is SGHRS and CDR2 is YFSETQ. The CDR3 is CASSLTGPGELFF. CDR3 coding DNA: TGCGCCAGCAGCTTGACCGGGCCCGGGGAGCTGTTTTTT.